Listed here are 14 T cell receptor beta chains from one sample, sequenced in a study of cytomegalovirus exposure and HLA in healthy donors. 60 Vbeta and 13 Jbeta primers were used in PCR. Assay: immunoSEQ multiplex PCR; the TCRdb copy retains only in-frame clones and omits some. The profile shows roughly 140,000 clones, about 84% of them singletons. The specimen sequenced was PBMCs. The receptors originated from a woman between 18 and 29 years old in good health and CMV-seropositive.

This clone was seen only a few times. V is TRBV9 and J is TRBJ1-1; D perhaps matches TRBD1 (6 bases). This CDR3 is 15 amino acids long. Germline lookup yields CDR1 SGDLS and CDR2 YYNGEE. V was trimmed by 4 bases and J by 2 bases, leaving 15 bases between them. The CDR3, as DNA: TGTGCCAGCAGCAACTACAGGGTAGGAAACACTGAAGCTTTCTTT. It is translated as CASSNYRVGNTEAFF.

The rearrangement links TRBV11-3 to TRBJ2-5; D may be TRBD1 (6 bases). Germline V gives CDR1 SGHNT, CDR2 YENEEA. The CDR3 has 13 amino acids. The V and J ends lost 4 bases and 5 bases respectively, with 11 bases between them. CDR3 coding DNA: TGTGCCAGCAGCTCAGGGGTAGGGGAGACCCAGTACTTC. Encoded protein: CASSSGVGETQYF.

This chain joins TRBV4-1 and TRBJ1-2; TRBD1 might be the D (6 bases). The CDR3 is made up of 13 amino acids. V was cut by 1 base and J by 8 bases, with 11 bases left in between. Germline V gene lookup returns CDR1 MGHRA and CDR2 YSYEKL. Here the CDR3 reads CASSQVKGGGYTF. DNA of the CDR3: TGCGCCAGCAGCCAAGTCAAAGGGGGAGGCTACACCTTC.

The chain is built from TRBV9 and TRBJ2-5; D unclear. This CDR3 comprises 15 residues. With 3 bases removed from V and 1 base from J, the gap between germline ends came to 13 bases. Germline V CDR1 and CDR2: SGDLS, YYNGEE. The CDR3 loop is CASSAALSLQETQYF. The CDR3 nucleotides are TGTGCCAGCAGCGCCGCCTTGAGCCTCCAAGAGACCCAGTACTTC.

This clone was counted between two and nine times. The CDR3 nucleotides read TGTGCCAGCAGTTACGAGCAGGGGGCGAAGACCATATATTTT. This sequence encodes CASSYEQGAKTIYF. J is TRBJ1-3 and V is TRBV6-5, with 8 bases lining up with TRBD1. V shed 2 bases and J 10 bases; nucleotides not matched to a gene: 7. Germline loops: CDR1 MNHEY, CDR2 SVGAGI. This CDR3 contains 14 residues.

This clone was counted once. This chain uses TRBV7-8 with TRBJ1-5, with 8 bases that match TRBD1. V gave up 1 base and J gave up 3 bases; unmatched junction bases: 8. The germline V gene has CDR1 SGHVS and CDR2 FQNEAQ. This CDR3 is 17 amino acids long. The CDR3 is CASSLGPDRGYNQPQHF. The CDR3 DNA is TGTGCCAGCAGCTTAGGCCCCGACAGGGGATACAATCAGCCCCAGCATTTT.

The chain employs TRBV25-1 and TRBJ1-5, with 7 bases identical to TRBD1. CDR1 is MGHDK, CDR2 SYGVNS, per germline. Unmatched junction bases numbered 10, after V lost 5 bases and J lost 3 bases. This CDR3 comprises 16 residues. The CDR3 DNA reads TGTGCCAGCAGTCCCAGAGGGGGCAGGGTCAATCAGCCCCAGCATTTT. It yields the protein CASSPRGGRVNQPQHF.

The chain carries TRBV5-1 and TRBJ2-7, with TRBD1 identical over 11 bases. The ends lost 5 bases at V and 5 bases at J; junction bases unmatched: 6. Germline V CDR1 and CDR2: SGHRS, YFSETQ. This CDR3 contains 14 residues. The CDR3 nucleotides are TGCGCCAGCAGATGGACAGGGGGCTATGACGAGCAGTACTTC. Translation gives CASRWTGGYDEQYF.

The chain couples TRBV9 to TRBJ1-1; tentatively, D is TRBD1 (6 bases). Trimming pared 3 bases from V and 1 base from J, leaving 10 bases between. This CDR3 has 14 amino acids. Germline CDR1 reads SGDLS; CDR2 reads YYNGEE. This chain's CDR3 is CASSAQTGNTEAFF. Written as DNA, the CDR3 is TGTGCCAGCAGCGCGCAGACAGGGAACACTGAAGCTTTCTTT.

The chain employs TRBV19 and TRBJ1-1, with unresolved D. Trimming took 7 bases from V and 4 from J, leaving 16 bases between them. Germline V lookup: CDR1 LNHDA, CDR2 SQIVND (reference sequence). This CDR3 is 14 amino acids long. CDR3 amino acids: CASNLKPGSTEAFF. DNA of the CDR3: TGTGCCAGTAACCTGAAGCCGGGGAGCACTGAAGCTTTCTTT. Full variable domain (rest looked up from reference TRBV19 and TRBJ1-1): DGGITQSPKYLFRKEGQNVTLSCEQNLNHDAMYWYRQDPGQGLRLIYYSQIVNDFQKGDIAEGYSVSREKKESFPLTVTSAQKNPTAFYLCASNLKPGSTEAFFGQGTRLTVV.

The CDR3, as DNA: TGTGCCAGCAGTGCTCAAACCGGGACAGGGCACTATGGCTACACCTTC. As protein: CASSAQTGTGHYGYTF. The chain is built from TRBV6-4 and TRBJ1-2; 9 bases align to TRBD1. The CDR3 is made up of 16 amino acids. Germline V gene data show CDR1 as MRHNA and CDR2 as SNTAGT. With V trimmed by 4 bases and J by 3 bases, 9 bases remained unmatched.

For this clone: At one end the junction does not follow the germline gene, possibly because of a read error. The genes are TRBV7-9 and TRBJ1-4; D may be TRBD1 (6 bases). Germline lookup yields CDR1 SEHNR and CDR2 FQNEAQ (reference sequence). The CDR3 runs 17 residues. The CDR3, as DNA: TGTTCCAGCAGCTTAGTTCCCCCCGGGGCAGGGGCTGAAAAACTGTTTTTT. It specifies CSSSLVPPGAGAEKLFF.

V is TRBV7-9 and J is TRBJ2-3; no clear D gene. Germline CDR1 is SEHNR and CDR2 is FQNEAQ (reference sequence). This CDR3 comprises 13 residues. V was cut by 4 bases and J by 4 bases, with 9 bases left in between. Here the CDR3 reads CASSSLRADTQYF. The CDR3 coding sequence is TGTGCCAGCAGCTCCCTACGAGCAGATACGCAGTATTTT.

This clone showed up just a few times. V usage is TRBV30 and J usage is TRBJ1-5, with 8 nucleotides matching TRBD1. Germline trimming cut 1 base from V and 7 bases from J; bases unmatched to any gene: 3. This CDR3 comprises 13 residues. Per germline, CDR1 GTSNPN and CDR2 SVGIG (reference sequence). CDR3 sequence: CAWSETGAQPQHF. In DNA, the CDR3 is TGTGCCTGGAGTGAGACAGGGGCCCAGCCCCAGCATTTT. The whole variable domain, filled in from reference TRBV30 and TRBJ1-5, reads SQTIHQWPATLVQPVGSPLSLECTVEGTSNPNLYWYRQAAGRGLQLLFYSVGIGQISSEVPQNLSASRPQDRQFILSSKKLLLSDSGFYLCAWSETGAQPQHFGDGTRLSIL.